The clone carrying this T cell receptor beta chain was recorded only once. Trimming pared 1 base from V and 2 bases from J, leaving 3 bases between. Germline CDR1 reads SGHNT; CDR2 reads YYREEE (reference sequence). The CDR3 runs 13 residues. The record originates from a study of cytomegalovirus exposure and HLA in healthy donors. Looking at the study overall: Previous work identified 120 million or so unique TCR beta sequences from around 200 million T cells. Early released data had about 80 million unique TCRs, all coming from HLA-typed donors. When roughly 420 donors were genotyped, about 81% of them were found to fall in the Caucasian-associated ancestry cluster.

Nominally healthy donors were sampled, though unrecorded immune exposures were likely. The PCR was carried out with 60 Vbeta primers and 13 Jbeta primers. Produced via immunoSEQ multiplex PCR; TCRdb's table is partial and in-frame only. The table includes around 150,000 clones, 68% detected once. This clonotype originated in a middle-aged man in good health and CMV-seronegative. The gene calls are TRBV5-4 and TRBJ2-2, with D unclear. Sequencing used PBMCs. The chain's CDR3 is CASSLTNTGELFF. CDR3 sequence (DNA): TGTGCCAGCAGCTTGACTAACACCGGGGAGCTGTTTTTT.